This TCR beta chain was retrieved from a study of control samples from healthy donors and cancer patients. Produced via immunoSEQ multiplex PCR; TCRdb's table is partial and in-frame only. The table includes over 70,000 clones, about 88% detected once. This clonotype was obtained from a woman in her sixties in good health. Sequenced material: blood.

CDR3: CASKSEMNTEAFF. The CDR3 nucleotides are TGTGCCAGCAAGTCGGAAATGAACACTGAAGCTTTCTTT. The chain has TRBV6-5 and TRBJ1-1; D ambiguous. Trimming left V 7 bases short and J 0 bases short, with 9 bases between. Germline-derived CDR1 and CDR2 are MNHEY and SVGAGI. The CDR3 has 13 amino acids.